These 28 T cell receptor beta chains share one sample of origin, sequenced in a study of shared clonotypes between healthy human individuals. Clones were sequenced by immunoSEQ multiplex PCR, and TCRdb holds only the in-frame ones, with some missing. The sample shows roughly 2.2 million clones, 90% to 95% of them seen only once. Sequenced input: naive CD4+ T cells from PBMCs. Subset indicated: CD45RA+ positively selected. These receptors came from a man between 18 and 29 years old in good health. Some clones in this sample may be carry-over from other donors' samples.

J is TRBJ1-5 and V is TRBV5-8; TRBD1 matches at 9 bases. This CDR3 has 16 residues. Trimming took 0 bases from V and 1 from J; bases not matched to a gene: 2. Germline V gene lookup returns CDR1 SGHTS and CDR2 YDEGEE. The CDR3 sequence is CASSLGDRVSNQPQHF. DNA of the CDR3: TGTGCCAGCAGCTTGGGGGACAGGGTGAGCAATCAGCCCCAGCATTTT. Full variable domain (rest looked up from reference TRBV5-8 and TRBJ1-5): EAGVTQSPTHLIKTRGQQATLRCSPISGHTSVYWYQQALGLGLQFLLWYDEGEERNRGNFPPRFSGRQFPNYSSELNVNALELEDSALYLCASSLGDRVSNQPQHFGDGTRLSIL.

This chain links TRBV29-1 with TRBJ1-1; D unclear. The germline V gene encodes CDR1 SQVTM and CDR2 ANQGSEA. Trimming took off 0 bases at V and 6 bases at J, with 14 bases between the two ends. The CDR3 has 14 residues. The CDR3 DNA sequence: TGCAGCGTTGAAGATCTCGGGCGTGCAGCTGAAGCTTTCTTT. It is translated as CSVEDLGRAAEAFF.

J is TRBJ1-1 and V is TRBV6-5; D call uncertain. The germline CDR1 and CDR2 sequences are MNHEY and SVGAGI. V was cut by 8 bases and J by 7 bases, with 14 bases left in between. This CDR3 region has 12 residues. CDR3 loop: CASGSKRREAFF. The CDR3, as DNA: TGTGCCAGCGGATCAAAGAGACGTGAAGCTTTCTTT.

V and J are TRBV4-2 and TRBJ2-2; 8 bases align to TRBD2. The germline CDR1 and CDR2 sequences are LGHNA and YNFKEQ. The CDR3 runs 17 residues. With 1 base clipped from V and 4 bases from J, the junction kept 8 bases outside the gene matches. The CDR3 sequence: CASSQGVHGRGTGELFF. CDR3 DNA sequence: TGTGCCAGCAGCCAAGGGGTCCACGGGAGGGGCACCGGGGAGCTGTTTTTT.

CDR3 residues: CASSSGTSGRLETQYF. CDR3 sequence (DNA): TGTGCCAGCAGCTCCGGGACTAGCGGGCGCCTGGAGACCCAGTACTTC. This chain joins TRBV5-4 and TRBJ2-5; 12 positions agree with TRBD2. This CDR3 comprises 16 residues. Trimming at V came to 3 bases and at J to 5 bases, leaving 8 bases not matched to a gene. CDR1 is SGHNT, CDR2 YYREEE, per germline (reference sequence).

The CDR3 region has the DNA TGCGCCAGCAGCCCAACCGGGAGCTCCTACAATGAGCAGTTCTTC. This gives the protein CASSPTGSSYNEQFF. The chain joins TRBV5-1 to TRBJ2-1, with D perhaps TRBD2 (6 bases). Trimming left V 4 bases short and J 0 bases short, with 11 bases between. This CDR3 comprises 15 residues. The V gene's germline CDR1 is SGHRS and CDR2 YFSETQ.

The V and J genes are TRBV9 and TRBJ2-5, with D perhaps matching TRBD2 (5 bases). The CDR3 length is 15 residues. Germline CDR1 reads SGDLS; CDR2 reads YYNGEE. Trimming pared 0 bases from V and 5 bases from J, leaving 14 bases between. CDR3 nucleotides: TGTGCCAGCAGCGTAGAATTGCCTCCGGGGGAGACCCAGTACTTC. Translated, it gives CASSVELPPGETQYF.

V gene TRBV5-8 combines with J gene TRBJ1-1; D may be TRBD1 (5 bases). Germline CDR1 reads SGHTS; CDR2 reads YDEGEE. The CDR3 extends over 14 amino acids. V was clipped by 0 bases and J by 6 bases, with 12 bases between them. The CDR3, as DNA: TGTGCCAGCAGCTTGGTGCGGGTGGGGGCTGAAGCTTTCTTT. Translation: CASSLVRVGAEAFF.

V is TRBV5-1 and J is TRBJ1-1; D gene uncertain. V was trimmed by 4 bases and J by 0 bases, leaving 19 bases between them. The CDR3 is 17 residues long. Germline V lookup: CDR1 SGHRS, CDR2 YFSETQ. CDR3 in DNA: TGCGCCAGCAGCCCCAACCCTGGCCGCGTAATGAACACTGAAGCTTTCTTT. Its protein is CASSPNPGRVMNTEAFF.

The genes are TRBV5-1 and TRBJ2-1; no firm D call. Germline CDR1 is SGHRS and CDR2 is YFSETQ. CDR3 size: 11 residues. The V and J ends lost 6 bases and 9 bases respectively, with 10 bases between them. CDR3 amino acids: CASKSVGEQFF. The CDR3 coding sequence is TGCGCCAGCAAATCCGTCGGTGAGCAGTTCTTC.

This CDR3 reads CASSFAKGVITEAFF. The CDR3 nucleotides are TGTGCCAGCAGCTTTGCGAAGGGTGTGATCACTGAAGCTTTCTTT. The rearrangement links TRBV5-5 to TRBJ1-1; the D is unclear. Trimming cost V 2 bases and J 4 bases, with 15 bases left between them. CDR1 and CDR2 (germline): SGHKS, YYEKEE (reference sequence). The CDR3 is 15 amino acids.

This clone was observed a handful of times. The J gene is TRBJ1-1, the V gene TRBV19; D remains unclear. Germline loops: CDR1 LNHDA, CDR2 SQIVND (reference sequence). The CDR3 length is 13 residues. Trimming removed 10 bases at V and 0 bases at J, with 12 bases between. CDR3 sequence (DNA): TGTGCCACCAAAGGTAATTTGAACACTGAAGCTTTCTTT. As protein: CATKGNLNTEAFF.

This clone was recorded only once. The V gene is TRBV9, the J gene TRBJ2-2, with D possibly being TRBD1 (5 bases). Germline V gene data show CDR1 as SGDLS and CDR2 as YYNGEE. The V end was cut by 4 bases, the J end by 6 bases, with 10 bases between. The CDR3 consists of 13 residues. CDR3 nucleotides: TGTGCCAGCAGCTTAGGGGTGGCCGGGGAGCTGTTTTTT. Translating gives CASSLGVAGELFF.

This clone occurred a few times. The same CDR3 can be traced to other DNA sequences in this sample. This chain connects TRBV5-1 to TRBJ2-5; D is unclear. Germline-derived CDR1 and CDR2 are SGHRS and YFSETQ. The length of the CDR3 is 13 residues. V was pared by 4 bases and J by 1 base, with 8 bases between. DNA of the CDR3: TGCGCCAGCAGCGCCGGGCCCCAAGAGACCCAGTACTTC. Translating it yields CASSAGPQETQYF.

Turning to this clone: The sample contains more than one DNA sequence encoding this CDR3. The chain employs TRBV5-1 and TRBJ1-3; D is unclear. Germline CDR1 SGHRS, CDR2 YFSETQ. The V end was cut by 2 bases, the J end by 1 base, with 10 bases between. This CDR3 comprises 15 residues. Written as DNA, the CDR3 is TGCGCCAGCAGCTTCGGATATTCATCTGGAAACACCATATATTTT. It codes for CASSFGYSSGNTIYF.

J is TRBJ2-7 and V is TRBV2; the D gene is possibly TRBD2 (7 bases). The length of the CDR3 is 13 residues. V shed 7 bases and J shed 7 bases, with 17 bases lying between them. Germline lookup yields CDR1 SNHLY and CDR2 FYNNEI. The CDR3 DNA reads TGTGCCAGCACCGAGGCGGGGGCGAGAGAGCAGTACTTC. This translates into CASTEAGAREQYF.

This chain connects TRBV7-3 to TRBJ2-1, with 7 positions matching TRBD1. CDR3 length: 17 residues. The J segment lost 8 bases and the V segment lost 4 bases, leaving 17 bases of the junction unmatched. Germline V lookup: CDR1 SGHTA, CDR2 FQGTGA. The CDR3 region is CASSWSSGGVRADEQFF. As DNA, the CDR3 is TGTGCCAGCAGCTGGTCCTCAGGGGGAGTGCGCGCGGATGAGCAGTTCTTC.

This clone was recorded a few times. The chain joins TRBV28 to TRBJ2-1; 7 bases map to TRBD2. The V and J ends lost 2 bases and 0 bases, in that order; junction bases with no gene match: 1. CDR1 is MDHEN and CDR2 is SYDVKM in the germline V gene. The CDR3 has 15 amino acids. CDR3 region: CASSLQRGSYNEQFF. The CDR3 DNA is TGTGCCAGCAGTTTACAGCGGGGCTCCTACAATGAGCAGTTCTTC.

To note about this clone: Within the sample, other DNA sequences also encode this same CDR3. The chain employs TRBV30 and TRBJ2-2; TRBD1 or TRBD2 may be the D gene (5 bases each). CDR3 length: 12 residues. The V end lost 3 bases, the J end lost 4 bases, and 6 bases lay between the germline ends. Germline assignment: CDR1 GTSNPN and CDR2 SVGIG (reference sequence). The DNA of the CDR3 is TGTGCCTGGAGGAGGGGCACCGGGGAGCTGTTTTTT. It encodes CAWRRGTGELFF.

This clone was detected only once. The chain joins TRBV5-4 to TRBJ2-3, with D possibly matching TRBD2 (5 bases). V was cut by 1 base and J by 4 bases, with 10 bases left in between. CDR3 length: 14 amino acids. In germline, CDR1 is SGHNT, CDR2 YYREEE (reference sequence). In DNA form, the CDR3 reads TGTGCCAGCAGCTTGCGTGGGAGCTCAGATACGCAGTATTTT. Protein sequence: CASSLRGSSDTQYF.

V is TRBV28 and J is TRBJ2-5; a weak D match, TRBD1 (6 bases). Looked up from germline, CDR1 is MDHEN and CDR2 is SYDVKM. The CDR3 contains 14 residues. Trimming pared 6 bases from V and 7 bases from J, leaving 18 bases between. CDR3 sequence reads: CASRMPGQLPTQYF. CDR3 sequence (DNA): TGTGCCAGCAGAATGCCAGGACAGCTCCCGACCCAGTACTTC. The entire variable domain, with the rest obtained from reference TRBV28 and TRBJ2-5, is as follows: DVKVTQSSRYLVKRTGEKVFLECVQDMDHENMFWYRQDPGLGLRLIYFSYDVKMKEKGDIPEGYSVSREKKERFSLILESASTNQTSMYLCASRMPGQLPTQYFGPGTRLLVL.

This chain's CDR3 is CATSLGDNSYEQYF. The CDR3 DNA is TGTGCCACCTCCTTGGGGGACAACTCCTACGAGCAGTACTTC. The chain couples TRBV30 to TRBJ2-7; tentative D call: TRBD1 (6 bases). The germline V gene has CDR1 GTSNPN and CDR2 SVGIG (reference sequence). The CDR3 is made up of 14 amino acids. The V end lost 8 bases, the J end lost 0 bases, and 17 bases lay between the germline ends.

V and J are TRBV19 and TRBJ2-4; D is ambiguous. Germline CDR1 LNHDA, CDR2 SQIVND (reference sequence). Trimming shortened V by 11 bases and J by 2 bases, and 10 bases separated the two germline ends. CDR3 size: 12 residues. CDR3 amino acids: CAGPIPKNIQYF. The CDR3 DNA sequence: TGTGCCGGCCCGATCCCCAAAAACATTCAGTACTTC.

V usage is TRBV5-8 and J usage is TRBJ1-2; D might be TRBD1 (5 bases). Looked up from germline, CDR1 is SGHTS and CDR2 is YDEGEE. Between the trimmed V and J ends, which lost 4 bases and 2 bases, there was a span of 18 bases. CDR3 length equals 16 residues. The CDR3 reads CASSPLGQRQNYGYTF. The DNA of the CDR3 is TGTGCCAGCAGCCCGCTGGGGCAGAGACAGAACTATGGCTACACCTTC.

As to this clone: Other DNA variants within this sample encode the same CDR3. This sequence joins TRBV9 and TRBJ2-2; 7 positions match TRBD1. With V trimmed by 4 bases and J by 3 bases, 6 bases remained unmatched. The CDR3 sequence is 15 residues long. The germline V gene has CDR1 SGDLS and CDR2 YYNGEE. DNA of the CDR3: TGTGCCAGCAGCCCCCGCCAGGGGGACACCGGGGAGCTGTTTTTT. Translation gives CASSPRQGDTGELFF.

This clone was observed a single time. The chain couples TRBV7-9 to TRBJ2-3; D is ambiguous. CDR3 length equals 12 residues. V shed 2 bases and J shed 14 bases, with 14 bases lying between them. Germline-derived CDR1 and CDR2 are SEHNR and FQNEAQ (reference sequence). CDR3 loop: CASSLSGSRGYF. In nucleotides, the CDR3 is TGTGCCAGCAGCTTATCCGGGTCCCGAGGGTATTTT.

The chain's CDR3 is CAISASDRLGTVEQFF. The CDR3 coding sequence is TGTGCCATCAGTGCGTCAGACAGGTTAGGGACGGTTGAGCAGTTCTTC. The chain couples TRBV10-3 to TRBJ2-1; D perhaps matches TRBD1 (6 bases). This CDR3 comprises 16 residues. V lost 4 bases and J lost 9, with 22 bases in between. Germline V gene lookup returns CDR1 ENHRY and CDR2 SYGVKD.

The chain combines TRBV5-1 with TRBJ2-5; 8 nucleotides align to TRBD2. V gave up 0 bases and J gave up 4 bases; unmatched junction bases: 11. The CDR3 covers 17 residues. CDR1 is SGHRS, CDR2 YFSETQ, per germline. CDR3 sequence: CASSLDPGAGARETQYF. As DNA, the CDR3 is TGCGCCAGCAGCTTGGATCCGGGAGCGGGAGCGCGAGAGACCCAGTACTTC.